One sample yielded the 7 T cell receptor delta chains listed below, sequenced in a study of γδ T cells in repeated Plasmodium falciparum infection. TCRdb reapplied CATT to the multiplex PCR reads. Of approximately 60,000 delta-chain clones in the sample, over 1.5% were seen once. Vgamma9/Vdelta2+ and Vdelta2-negative gammadelta T cells were flow-sorted from PBMC for bulk sequencing. The specimen was gamma-delta T cells from blood. The receptors were gathered from a pool of human donors (malaria-infected and uninfected, not separated).

This clone was seen only a few times. TCRdb's listed protein matches a much larger clone and diverges from this DNA's translation at residue 3, likely through a read error; the protein shown comes from the DNA. The gene calls are TRDV1 and TRDJ1; TRDD3 agrees at 9 bases. Germline V gives CDR1 TSWWSYY, CDR2 QGS. The CDR3 spans 26 residues. CDR3 DNA sequence: TGTGCTCCTGGGGAAACGATCCTAAAGCCGCGACCGGGAGACTGGGGGACCCTGAGGTACACCGATAAACTCATCTTT. This sequence encodes CAPGETILKPRPGDWGTLRYTDKLIF.

This clone showed up many times. A far larger clone differs by one base, so this is likely a read error. Other DNA sequences within the sample encode an identical CDR3. The chain is built from TRDV2 and TRDJ1; 8 bases line up with TRDD3. CDR3 size: 23 residues. Germline values: CDR1 GEAIGNYY, CDR2 EKD. CDR3 sequence: CACDSEGDKREVLGSSRTDKLIF. The CDR3 DNA reads TGTGCCTGTGACTCTGAGGGGGATAAAAGAGAGGTTTTGGGATCTAGTCGTACCGACAAACTCATCTTT.

Remarks on this clone: A far larger clone is off by one base, so a read error is likely. Other DNA sequences from this sample encode an identical CDR3 as well. V and J are TRDV1 and TRDJ1; D unresolved. Trimming took off 2 bases at V and 0 bases at J, with 19 bases between the two ends. The CDR3 runs to 18 residues. Germline V gives CDR1 TSWWSYY, CDR2 QGS. This CDR3 is CALGETGTVVQNTDKLIF. The CDR3 DNA is TGTGCTCTTGGGGAAACGGGAACGGTCGTACAGAACACCGATAAACTCATCTTT.

A few counts support this clone. This likely stems from a read error, as it lies one base from a far larger clone. Additional DNA sequences in this sample encode the identical CDR3. The chain joins TRAV38-2/DV8 to TRDJ1; 8 bases match TRDD3. The J gene comes from matching the DNA to germline here; TCRdb lacks it. CDR3 length: 20 amino acids. The germline V gene encodes CDR1 TSESDYY and CDR2 QEAYKQQN. V was clipped by 2 bases and J by 0 bases; unmatched bases: 18. CDR3 coding DNA: TGTGCTTATAGGAGTTGGTACCACGTTGGTACTGGGGGCCACACCGATAAACTCATCTTT. Translation: CAYRSWYHVGTGGHTDKLIF.

Comments on this clone: This DNA translates differently at residue 4 from the TCRdb protein, which is that of a much larger clone; a read error is likely, and the protein shown is the DNA's own translation. The chain uses TRDV1 and TRDJ1, with 12 bases that match TRDD3. Matching the DNA to germline supplied the J gene, which TCRdb does not give. Looked up from germline, CDR1 is TSWWSYY and CDR2 is QGS. The CDR3 spans 27 residues. CDR3 amino acids: CALEERSYPPPFLSGGYAGWYTDKLIF. The CDR3 DNA follows: TGTGCTCTTGAGGAACGATCCTACCCACCTCCCTTCCTTTCTGGGGGATACGCCGGGTGGTACACCGATAAACTCATCTTT.

To note about this clone: TCRdb's entry gives the protein of a much larger clone, which mismatches this DNA's translation at residue 6, likely from a read error; the protein reported here is translated from the DNA. The rearrangement joins TRDV1 to TRDJ2; 12 positions match TRDD3. Germline assignment: CDR1 TSWWSYY and CDR2 QGS. V gave up 1 base and J gave up 0 bases; unmatched junction bases: 18. This CDR3 has 23 amino acids. For the CDR3, the DNA is TGTGCTCTTGGGGAACCAGGTAGGGAGACCTACTGGGGGATACTCTCTTTGACAGCACAACTCTTCTTT. As protein: CALGEPGRETYWGILSLTAQLFF.

This clone occurred many times. For this DNA, TCRdb reports the protein of a much larger clone, which diverges at residue 10, most likely from a read error; the protein presented here is translated directly from the DNA. The chain uses TRDV2 and TRDJ4, with unresolved D. This CDR3 has 16 residues. Germline CDR1 reads GEAIGNYY; CDR2 reads EKD. With 3 bases removed from V and 2 bases from J, the gap between germline ends came to 21 bases. The CDR3: CACDLRALGSGRPLIF. CDR3 nucleotide sequence: TGTGCCTGTGACCTTCGGGCCTTAGGAAGCGGTAGACCCCTGATCTTT.